This T cell receptor beta chain was obtained from a study of identical twins. This clonotype has ten or more counts. Antigen: not known. The donors were all healthy and Caucasian. A universal primer site was added by template switching, and unique molecular identifiers were carried by the cDNA. MiXCR, run by TCRdb on the 5' RACE reads, gives a single entry per CDR3 protein. The sample holds hundreds of thousands of distinct CDR3 sequences, roughly 6% seen once. The study, taken as a whole, reports: Interpretation of the results relied on cross-sectional statistical analysis and not on following the same donors. While abundant cord blood beta clonotypes carried fewer insertions, memory repertoires showed no such pattern.

Trimming at V came to 0 bases and at J to 3 bases, leaving 4 bases not matched to a gene. Germline V gene data show CDR1 as LGHNA and CDR2 as YNFKEQ. CDR3 size: 16 residues. V gene TRBV4-2 combines with J gene TRBJ2-1, with TRBD2 identical over 8 bases. The sequence came from a man aged 18 to 29 in good health. What was sequenced was naive T cells sorted from blood. The CDR3 here is CASSQEGLAGYNEQFF. CDR3 DNA: TGTGCCAGCAGCCAAGAGGGGCTAGCGGGCTACAATGAGCAGTTCTTC.